This record covers a single T cell receptor (beta chain). Antigen unknown. This specimen includes other DNA sequences encoding the same CDR3. The data are from a study of T cell responses to AZD1222 COVID-19 vaccine. Study-wide results and limits: Among the donors, most were white British and more were female, and clonal diversity was possibly underestimated.

Trimming took 0 bases from V and 5 from J, leaving 10 bases between them. Germline V CDR1 and CDR2: MNHEY, SVGAGI. The CDR3 totals 14 residues. The method was immunoSEQ multiplex PCR; TCRdb's version includes in-frame clones alone and lacks a portion of them. The table lists around 110,000 clones, about 85% of them singletons. The specimen comprised peripheral blood, sampled 28 days after the second AZD1222 dose. This chain connects TRBV6-5 to TRBJ1-1; D ambiguous. The source is an adult who received the AZD1222 COVID-19 vaccine. This CDR3 is CASSYSTGRTEAFF. Here the CDR3 DNA reads TGTGCCAGCAGTTACTCGACTGGGAGGACTGAAGCTTTCTTT.